This entry is about one T cell receptor (beta chain). Its antigen is still unknown. These data come from a study of T cell repertoires in cytomegalovirus infection. TCRdb processed the reads anew with MiXCR; each CDR3 protein has one entry. The sample holds 200,000 to 300,000 distinct CDR3 sequences, more than 9% seen once. Study-level results: The response measured ex vivo was dominated by TCR beta clonotypes (HLA-C-restricted and CMV-specific).

CDR3 length: 18 residues. Germline trimming cut 4 bases from V and 4 bases from J; bases unmatched to any gene: 7. Germline CDR1 and CDR2: SGHTA and FQGTGA. J is TRBJ2-2 and V is TRBV7-3, with TRBD2 matching 15 bases. Sequencing used PBMCs. The TCR originated in a human donor in good health (CMV status not recorded). Some clones in this sample may be carry-over from other donors' samples. This CDR3 reads CASSSGLAGGAGTGELFF. The CDR3 DNA sequence: TGTGCCAGCAGCTCCGGACTAGCGGGAGGGGCTGGCACCGGGGAGCTGTTTTTT.